Sequencing of this TCR beta chain was carried out in a study of blood T cell repertoires in COVID-19. The wider study: T cells, B-cell-depleted T cells, or PBMCs provided the cDNA or gDNA that served as material.

Measured with immunoSEQ multiplex PCR; TCRdb has only the in-frame clones, and not every one. This sample yields about 180,000 clones, of which over 75% are seen a single time; approximately 9.4% belongs to the top ten. This clone occurred once. Participants, about 18 to 90 years old, spanned approximately 26 US areas. The recovered donors of Cohort 3 showed two negative PCRs, clearance, or symptom resolution. Looked up from germline, CDR1 is LNHNV and CDR2 is YYDKDF (reference sequence). The CDR3 is 17 residues long. Trimming at V came to 4 bases and at J to 0 bases, leaving 5 bases not matched to a gene.

Sequencing input: PBMCs or T cells enriched from blood (not recorded which). The chain combines TRBV15 with TRBJ1-6, with 8 bases matching TRBD1. The sequence derives from a woman under 30 who had recovered from COVID-19. CDR3 DNA: TGTGCCACCAGCACAGGACAGGGCAACTCCTATAATTCACCCCTCCACTTT. Its protein is CATSTGQGNSYNSPLHF.